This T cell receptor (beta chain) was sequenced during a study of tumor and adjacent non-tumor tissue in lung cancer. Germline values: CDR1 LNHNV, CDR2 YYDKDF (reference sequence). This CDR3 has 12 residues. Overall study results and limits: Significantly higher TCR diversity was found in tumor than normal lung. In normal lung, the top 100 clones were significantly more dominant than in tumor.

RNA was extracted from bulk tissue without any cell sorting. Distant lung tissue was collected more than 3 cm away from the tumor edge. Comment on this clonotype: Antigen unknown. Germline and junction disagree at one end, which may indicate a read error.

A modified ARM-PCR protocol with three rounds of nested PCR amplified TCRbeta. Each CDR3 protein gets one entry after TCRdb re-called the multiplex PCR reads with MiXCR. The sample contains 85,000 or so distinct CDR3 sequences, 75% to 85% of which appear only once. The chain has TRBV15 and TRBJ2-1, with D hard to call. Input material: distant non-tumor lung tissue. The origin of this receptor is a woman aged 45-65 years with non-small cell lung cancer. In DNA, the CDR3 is TGTGCCACCAACAGAGATGAAAATGAGCAATACTTC. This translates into CATNRDENEQYF.